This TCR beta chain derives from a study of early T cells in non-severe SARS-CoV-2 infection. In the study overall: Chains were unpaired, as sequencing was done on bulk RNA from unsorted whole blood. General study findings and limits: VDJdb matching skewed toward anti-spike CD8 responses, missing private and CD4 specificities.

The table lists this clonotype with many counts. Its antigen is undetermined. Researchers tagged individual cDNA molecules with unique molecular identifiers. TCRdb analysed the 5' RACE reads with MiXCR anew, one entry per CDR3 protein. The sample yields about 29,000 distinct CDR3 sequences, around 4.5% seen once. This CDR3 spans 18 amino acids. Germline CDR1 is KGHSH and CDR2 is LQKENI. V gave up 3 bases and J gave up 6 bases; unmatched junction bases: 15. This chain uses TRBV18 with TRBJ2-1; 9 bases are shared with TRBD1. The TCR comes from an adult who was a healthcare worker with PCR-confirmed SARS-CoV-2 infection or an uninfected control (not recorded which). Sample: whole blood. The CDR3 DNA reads TGTGCCAGCTCACCTTTCGTTCCGGGGACAGGGTTGTCCAATGAGCAGTTCTTC. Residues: CASSPFVPGTGLSNEQFF.